Following are 20 T cell receptor beta chains from one sample sequenced in a study of T cell responses to AZD1222 COVID-19 vaccine. TCRdb's copy holds only in-frame clones and misses some; the assay was immunoSEQ multiplex PCR. The sample carries around 150,000 clones, 90% to 95% recorded once. This specimen consisted of peripheral blood, obtained on day 0 of AZD1222 vaccination. Receptor source: an adult in good health.

The V and J genes are TRBV6-6 and TRBJ2-1, with 7 bases identical to TRBD1. J lost 3 bases, V lost 5 bases, and 7 bases had no gene match. CDR1 is MNHNY, CDR2 SVGAGI, per germline (reference sequence). The CDR3 is 15 amino acids. The CDR3 loop reads CASSGDSFIYNEQFF. The CDR3 bases are TGTGCCAGCAGTGGGGACAGTTTCATCTACAATGAGCAGTTCTTC.

The CDR3 sequence is CATSDPAGTGLTDTQYF. The CDR3 nucleotides read TGTGCCACCAGTGATCCCGCTGGGACAGGGCTCACAGATACGCAGTATTTT. The rearrangement joins TRBV24-1 to TRBJ2-3; 9 nucleotides agree with TRBD1. The CDR3 loop spans 17 amino acids. V shed 3 bases, J shed 2 bases, and the junction held 8 bases outside the gene matches. Germline CDR1 reads KGHDR; CDR2 reads SFDVKD.

The chain carries TRBV29-1 and TRBJ2-3, with a tentative D call TRBD2 (6 bases). The germline V gene encodes CDR1 SQVTM and CDR2 ANQGSEA. V was trimmed by 3 bases and J by 0 bases, leaving 10 bases between them. This CDR3 is 14 amino acids long. The CDR3 nucleotides are TGCAGCGTTGATGGGCTAGCGAGCACAGATACGCAGTATTTT. Translation: CSVDGLASTDTQYF.

J is TRBJ2-5 and V is TRBV4-2; TRBD2 might be the D (5 bases). The length of the CDR3 is 17 residues. Germline CDR1 is LGHNA and CDR2 is YNFKEQ. Trimming shortened V by 2 bases and J by 2 bases, and 18 bases separated the two germline ends. CDR3 sequence: CASSQKKDTSGQETQYF. DNA for the CDR3: TGTGCCAGCAGCCAAAAGAAGGATACCTCGGGGCAAGAGACCCAGTACTTC.

In the case of this clone: The sample holds other DNA sequences that translate to the same CDR3. The V call is TRBV7-3, the J call TRBJ1-2; D is unclear. The ends were cut back, 5 bases at V and 1 base at J, with 8 bases in the middle. The CDR3 consists of 13 residues. Germline lookup yields CDR1 SGHTA and CDR2 FQGTGA. Written as DNA, the CDR3 is TGTGCCAGCAGCCCAGACCGTAACTATGGCTACACCTTC. Protein product: CASSPDRNYGYTF.

V gene TRBV7-8 combines with J gene TRBJ2-1; D possibly corresponds to TRBD2 (6 bases). Germline V CDR1 and CDR2: SGHVS, FQNEAQ. V lost 6 bases and J lost 4, with 19 bases in between. This CDR3 is built from 16 residues. The CDR3 region is CASSSRGRGAYNEQFF. The CDR3 coding sequence is TGTGCCAGCAGTTCCCGCGGGCGGGGAGCATACAATGAGCAGTTCTTC.

The chain couples TRBV7-9 to TRBJ2-2; D not certain. The germline CDR1 and CDR2 sequences are SEHNR and FQNEAQ (reference sequence). This CDR3 has 15 amino acids. The ends were cut back, 3 bases at V and 0 bases at J, with 8 bases in the middle. CDR3 loop: CASSLLGPNTGELFF. As DNA, the CDR3 is TGTGCCAGCAGCTTGCTAGGGCCGAACACCGGGGAGCTGTTTTTT.

This clone was seen only once. This chain uses TRBV4-1 with TRBJ2-1; D assignment may be TRBD1 or TRBD2 (5 bases each). The CDR3 is 13 amino acids. V lost 4 bases and J 5 bases, leaving 9 bases between the germline ends. Germline-derived CDR1 and CDR2 are MGHRA and YSYEKL. The CDR3: CASSPGPNNEQFF. The DNA for the CDR3 is TGCGCCAGCAGCCCGGGACCTAACAATGAGCAGTTCTTC.

The rearrangement joins TRBV5-4 to TRBJ2-7, with D tentatively TRBD2 (7 bases). The CDR3 runs to 16 residues. The V gene lost 1 base and the J gene lost 2 bases, with 16 bases spanning the gap. The V gene's germline CDR1 is SGHNT and CDR2 YYREEE (reference sequence). The CDR3 sequence is CASSLHGGGQAYEQYF. The CDR3 nucleotides read TGTGCCAGCAGCTTGCATGGCGGGGGCCAGGCCTACGAGCAGTACTTC.

The rearrangement uses TRBV6-5 and TRBJ1-1, with D possibly TRBD1 on 5 matching bases. V lost 11 bases and J 0 bases, leaving 10 bases between the germline ends. The CDR3 has 12 residues. CDR1 MNHEY and CDR2 SVGAGI come from the germline V gene. This CDR3 is CAVGTVNTEAFF. The CDR3 nucleotides are TGTGCCGTCGGGACGGTGAACACTGAAGCTTTCTTT.

J is TRBJ1-1 and V is TRBV11-2; 7 nucleotides align to TRBD1. Per germline, CDR1 SGHAT and CDR2 FQNNGV. CDR3 length equals 15 residues. Trimming at V came to 7 bases and at J to 7 bases, leaving 15 bases not matched to a gene. CDR3 sequence reads: CASTFFASGGGEAFF. CDR3 coding DNA: TGTGCCAGCACTTTTTTCGCCTCAGGGGGTGGTGAAGCTTTCTTT.

The chain employs TRBV24-1 and TRBJ1-3; D ambiguous. CDR1 and CDR2 (germline): KGHDR, SFDVKD. V lost 3 bases to trimming and J lost 4 bases, with 0 bases between them. There are 11 residues in the CDR3. The CDR3 nucleotides read TGTGCCACCAGTGATGGAAACACCATATATTTT. Translation gives CATSDGNTIYF.

CDR3 in amino acids: CASSWTYSGANVLTF. The CDR3 bases are TGTGCCAGCAGCTGGACATACTCTGGGGCCAACGTCCTGACTTTC. The chain employs TRBV13 and TRBJ2-6, with D maybe TRBD1 (5 bases). This CDR3 is built from 15 residues. Trimming took off 4 bases at V and 0 bases at J, with 7 bases between the two ends. Germline V gene data show CDR1 as PRHDT and CDR2 as FYEKMQ (reference sequence).

The chain uses TRBV27 and TRBJ2-7, with 10 bases identical to TRBD2. CDR3 length equals 15 residues. CDR1 MNHEY and CDR2 SMNVEV come from the germline V gene (reference sequence). With 5 bases clipped from V and 3 bases from J, the junction kept 7 bases outside the gene matches. The CDR3 DNA is TGTGCCAGCAGTACTACCTCTAGCGGGGGCTACGAGCAGTACTTC. Its translation is CASSTTSSGGYEQYF.

The V call is TRBV7-2, the J call TRBJ1-5; D perhaps matches TRBD1 (5 bases). This CDR3 is 17 amino acids long. CDR1 and CDR2 from the germline V gene are SGHTA and FQGNSA. Trimming took 0 bases from V and 0 from J, leaving 12 bases between them. CDR3 DNA: TGTGCCAGCAGCTTAGCATTTGGGGGTTATAGCAATCAGCCCCAGCATTTT. Its protein is CASSLAFGGYSNQPQHF.

This chain uses TRBV6-5 with TRBJ1-2; D call uncertain. CDR1 and CDR2 from the germline V gene are MNHEY and SVGAGI. The CDR3 is 13 residues long. Deletions cut 7 bases from V and 3 bases from J, with 12 bases between. The CDR3 DNA is TGTGCCAGCAAGCAGGTCCGGGACTATGGCTACACCTTC. It yields the protein CASKQVRDYGYTF.

The rearrangement joins TRBV7-2 to TRBJ1-5; TRBD1 aligns across 7 bases. CDR1 is SGHTA and CDR2 is FQGNSA in the germline V gene. The CDR3 runs to 19 residues. J gave up 2 bases and V 5 bases, and 18 bases lay outside the gene matches. The CDR3 sequence is CASSEYWSGQAVGNQPQHF. DNA for the CDR3: TGTGCCAGCAGCGAATATTGGTCTGGACAGGCCGTGGGCAATCAGCCCCAGCATTTT. The whole variable domain, remainder taken from reference TRBV7-2 and TRBJ1-5, is GAGVSQSPSNKVTEKGKDVELRCDPISGHTALYWYRQSLGQGLEFLIYFQGNSAPDKSGLPSDRFSAERTGGSVSTLTIQRTQQEDSAVYLCASSEYWSGQAVGNQPQHFGDGTRLSIL.

V usage is TRBV6-5 and J usage is TRBJ2-4, with TRBD1 identical over 7 bases. Germline V gene lookup returns CDR1 MNHEY and CDR2 SVGAGI. CDR3 length: 14 amino acids. Germline trimming cut 6 bases from V and 4 bases from J; bases unmatched to any gene: 6. The CDR3 coding sequence is TGTGCCAGCAGCTTGACAGGGTTTAAAAACATTCAGTACTTC. Amino acids: CASSLTGFKNIQYF.

The chain uses TRBV10-2 and TRBJ2-1, with 10 bases matching TRBD1. This CDR3 has 16 amino acids. Germline CDR1 is WSHSY and CDR2 is SAAADI. The V and J ends lost 0 bases and 8 bases, in that order; junction bases with no gene match: 7. The CDR3, as DNA: TGCGCCAGCAGTGAGTCGACAGGGGGCGCCTCTGATGAGCAGTTCTTC. The encoded protein is CASSESTGGASDEQFF.

This clone has more than one count but fewer than ten. The V gene is TRBV15, the J gene TRBJ1-6; D might be TRBD1 (5 bases). The CDR3 spans 18 residues. V shed 8 bases and J shed 6 bases, with 26 bases lying between them. Germline loops: CDR1 LNHNV, CDR2 YYDKDF (reference sequence). Here the CDR3 reads CATSPGPSQGGFNSPLHF. The CDR3 DNA is TGTGCCACCTCCCCCGGGCCCAGCCAGGGCGGGTTTAATTCACCCCTCCACTTT.